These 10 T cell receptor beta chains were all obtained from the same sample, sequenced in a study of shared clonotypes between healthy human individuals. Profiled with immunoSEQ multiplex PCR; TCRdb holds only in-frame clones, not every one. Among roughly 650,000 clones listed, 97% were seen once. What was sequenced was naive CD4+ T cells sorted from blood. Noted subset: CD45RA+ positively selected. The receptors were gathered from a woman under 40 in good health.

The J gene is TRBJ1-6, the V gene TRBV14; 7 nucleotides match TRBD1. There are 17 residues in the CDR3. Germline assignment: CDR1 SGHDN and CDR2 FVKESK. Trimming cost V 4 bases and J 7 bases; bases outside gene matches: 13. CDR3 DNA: TGTGCCAGCAGCCGGTCGATAGACAGGGACCTAAATTCACCCCTCCACTTT. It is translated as CASSRSIDRDLNSPLHF. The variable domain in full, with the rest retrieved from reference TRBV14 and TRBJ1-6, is EAGVTQFPSHSVIEKGQTVTLRCDPISGHDNLYWYRRVMGKEIKFLLHFVKESKQDESGMPNNRFLAERTGGTYSTLKVQPAELEDSGVYFCASSRSIDRDLNSPLHFGNGTRLTVT.

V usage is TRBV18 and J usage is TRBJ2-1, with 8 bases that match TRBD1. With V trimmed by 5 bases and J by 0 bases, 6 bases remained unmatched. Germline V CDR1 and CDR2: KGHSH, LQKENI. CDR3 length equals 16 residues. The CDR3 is CASSSQGAGSYNEQFF. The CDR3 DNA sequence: TGTGCCAGCTCATCCCAGGGGGCGGGCTCCTACAATGAGCAGTTCTTC.

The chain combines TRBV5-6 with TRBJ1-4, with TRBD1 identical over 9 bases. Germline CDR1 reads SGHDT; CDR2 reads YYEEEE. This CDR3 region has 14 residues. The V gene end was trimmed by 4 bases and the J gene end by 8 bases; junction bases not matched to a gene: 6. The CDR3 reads CASSRTGDEEKLFF. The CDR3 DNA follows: TGTGCCAGCAGCCGGACAGGGGACGAAGAAAAACTGTTTTTT.

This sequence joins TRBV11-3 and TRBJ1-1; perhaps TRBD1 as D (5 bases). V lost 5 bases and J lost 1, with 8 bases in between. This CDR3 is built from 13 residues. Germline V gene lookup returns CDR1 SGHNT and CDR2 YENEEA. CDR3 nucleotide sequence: TGTGCCAGCAGCACCCAGGGGAACACTGAAGCTTTCTTT. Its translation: CASSTQGNTEAFF.

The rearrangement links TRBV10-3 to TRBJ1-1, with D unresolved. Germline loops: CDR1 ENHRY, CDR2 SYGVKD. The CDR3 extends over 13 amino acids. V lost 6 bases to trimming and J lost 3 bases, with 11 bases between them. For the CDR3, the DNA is TGTGCCATCAGAGCACGGCGCGACACTGAAGCTTTCTTT. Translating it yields CAIRARRDTEAFF.

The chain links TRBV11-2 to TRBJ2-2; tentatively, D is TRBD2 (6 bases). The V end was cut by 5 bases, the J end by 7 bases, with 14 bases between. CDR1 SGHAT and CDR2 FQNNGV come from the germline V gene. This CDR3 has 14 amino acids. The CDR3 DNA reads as TGTGCCAGCAGCCCGAGCGGGCCGATCGGGGAGCTGTTTTTT. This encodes CASSPSGPIGELFF.

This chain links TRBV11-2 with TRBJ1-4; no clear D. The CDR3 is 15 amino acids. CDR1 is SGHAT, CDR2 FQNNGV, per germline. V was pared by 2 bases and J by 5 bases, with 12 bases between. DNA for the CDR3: TGTGCCAGCAGCTTACTGGGTTTGGGGAATGAAAAACTGTTTTTT. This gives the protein CASSLLGLGNEKLFF.

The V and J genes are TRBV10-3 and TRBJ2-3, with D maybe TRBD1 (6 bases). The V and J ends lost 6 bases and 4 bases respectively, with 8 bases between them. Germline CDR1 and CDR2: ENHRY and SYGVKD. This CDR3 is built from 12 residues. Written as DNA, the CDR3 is TGTGCCATCAGCACAGGGTCAGATACGCAGTATTTT. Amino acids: CAISTGSDTQYF.

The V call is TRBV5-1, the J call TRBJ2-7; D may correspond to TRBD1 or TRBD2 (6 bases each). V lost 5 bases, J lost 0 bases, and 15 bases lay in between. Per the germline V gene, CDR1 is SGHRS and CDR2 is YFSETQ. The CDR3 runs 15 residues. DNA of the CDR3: TGCGCCAGCAGTTCTTTGGGGGGCTTCTCCTACGAGCAGTACTTC. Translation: CASSSLGGFSYEQYF. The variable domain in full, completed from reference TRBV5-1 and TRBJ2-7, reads KAGVTQTPRYLIKTRGQQVTLSCSPISGHRSVSWYQQTPGQGLQFLFEYFSETQRNKGNFPGRFSGRQFSNSRSEMNVSTLELGDSALYLCASSSLGGFSYEQYFGPGTRLTVT.

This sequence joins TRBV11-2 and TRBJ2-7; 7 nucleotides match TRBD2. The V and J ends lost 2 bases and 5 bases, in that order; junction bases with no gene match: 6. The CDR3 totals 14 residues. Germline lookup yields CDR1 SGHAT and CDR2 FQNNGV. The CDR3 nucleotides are TGTGCCAGCAGCTTAACGGGAGGCACAGACGAGCAGTACTTC. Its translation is CASSLTGGTDEQYF.